What follows are 11 T cell receptor beta chains derived from one specimen sequenced in a study of blood T cell repertoires in COVID-19. Sequenced by immunoSEQ multiplex PCR; TCRdb stores in-frame clones only, minus some. Of 150,000 to 200,000 clones detected, around 76% appear once; the ten largest clones hold 8.6%. Material for sequencing was peripheral blood. The receptors here all came from a woman between 45 and 60 years old with active or convalescent COVID-19.

This chain links TRBV5-4 with TRBJ2-5; D is uncertain. CDR1 and CDR2 from the germline V gene are SGHNT and YYREEE (reference sequence). The V and J ends lost 4 bases and 0 bases respectively, with 7 bases between them. There are 13 residues in the CDR3. CDR3 amino acids: CASSTKYQETQYF. CDR3 DNA: TGTGCCAGCAGCACTAAGTACCAAGAGACCCAGTACTTC.

V is TRBV14 and J is TRBJ1-1; 7 bases line up with TRBD1. The CDR3 consists of 15 residues. Germline assignment: CDR1 SGHDN and CDR2 FVKESK. The V gene end was trimmed by 7 bases and the J gene end by 4 bases; junction bases not matched to a gene: 12. CDR3 DNA: TGTGCCAGCAACCCAATACAGGGGTCGGGCACTGAAGCTTTCTTT. Its translation is CASNPIQGSGTEAFF.

The sample holds a few counts of this clone. The rearrangement joins TRBV3-1 (or the pseudogene TRBV3-2) to TRBJ1-5, with TRBD1 as a possible D gene (6 bases). V was shortened by 4 bases and J by 1 base, with 14 bases between the two germline ends. In germline, CDR1 is LGHDT, CDR2 YNNKEL (reference sequence). The CDR3 is made up of 16 amino acids. CDR3 DNA sequence: TGTGCCAGCAGCCTAAGTTCCACAGGGAGCAATCAGCCCCAGCATTTT. It codes for CASSLSSTGSNQPQHF.

The chain recombines TRBV11-2 with TRBJ1-5; 8 positions match TRBD1. This CDR3 has 15 residues. Germline CDR1 is SGHAT and CDR2 is FQNNGV. Trimming at V came to 2 bases and at J to 2 bases, leaving 2 bases not matched to a gene. This chain's CDR3 is CASSLTTGGNQPQHF. The CDR3, as DNA: TGTGCCAGCAGCTTAACGACAGGGGGCAATCAGCCCCAGCATTTT. The variable domain in full, with the rest retrieved from reference TRBV11-2 and TRBJ1-5, is EAGVAQSPRYKIIEKRQSVAFWCNPISGHATLYWYQQILGQGPKLLIQFQNNGVVDDSQLPKDRFSAERLKGVDSTLKIQPAKLEDSAVYLCASSLTTGGNQPQHFGDGTRLSIL.

This rearrangement joins TRBV11-2 to TRBJ1-2; possibly TRBD1 for D (6 bases). From germline, CDR1 is SGHAT and CDR2 FQNNGV. The CDR3 runs to 15 residues. Trimming removed 5 bases from V and 5 bases from J, with 18 bases in between. The CDR3 reads CASSASGQSSYGYTF. DNA of the CDR3: TGTGCCAGCAGCGCCTCTGGACAGAGCTCTTATGGCTACACCTTC.

The rearrangement uses TRBV28 and TRBJ1-2, with 8 bases lining up with TRBD1. CDR3 size: 14 residues. Germline values: CDR1 MDHEN, CDR2 SYDVKM. V gave up 2 bases and J gave up 4 bases; unmatched junction bases: 3. The CDR3 DNA is TGTGCCAGCAGTTTAGACAGGGGATCCTATGGCTACACCTTC. Translating it yields CASSLDRGSYGYTF.

V and J are TRBV28 and TRBJ1-1; 9 bases match TRBD1. CDR1 and CDR2 from the germline V gene are MDHEN and SYDVKM. With V trimmed by 6 bases and J by 5 bases, 10 bases remained unmatched. The CDR3 loop spans 15 amino acids. The CDR3 nucleotides are TGTGCCAGCAGCATCACCGGGACAGGGAGGACTGAAGCTTTCTTT. It yields the protein CASSITGTGRTEAFF.

This clone was detected only a few times. This chain joins TRBV10-2 and TRBJ1-2, with 11 bases that match TRBD1. J was trimmed by 6 bases and V by 4 bases; bases with no gene match: 19. Germline V gene lookup returns CDR1 WSHSY and CDR2 SAAADI. The CDR3 spans 19 residues. The CDR3 bases are TGCGCCAGCAGTGTCGGGTTCGCCGGGACAGGGGGGCTTATGAATGGCTACACCTTC. Amino acids: CASSVGFAGTGGLMNGYTF.

The chain uses TRBV28 and TRBJ2-1; 9 bases agree with TRBD2. Germline V gene lookup returns CDR1 MDHEN and CDR2 SYDVKM. This CDR3 spans 16 amino acids. V was pared by 7 bases and J by 2 bases, with 9 bases of the junction left unmatched. CDR3 sequence reads: CASTSNSGSPYNEQFF. The CDR3 DNA follows: TGTGCCAGCACCTCCAATAGCGGGAGCCCCTACAATGAGCAGTTCTTC.

The rearrangement links TRBV6-5 to TRBJ1-1; D unclear. CDR3 length: 13 residues. Germline values: CDR1 MNHEY, CDR2 SVGAGI. The V end was cut by 6 bases, the J end by 0 bases, with 8 bases between. CDR3 sequence reads: CASSLQMNTEAFF. The CDR3 nucleotides read TGTGCCAGCAGCTTACAGATGAACACTGAAGCTTTCTTT.

The J gene is TRBJ2-1, the V gene TRBV5-1; TRBD1 matches at 7 bases. The germline V gene encodes CDR1 SGHRS and CDR2 YFSETQ. Unmatched junction bases numbered 5, after V lost 3 bases and J lost 2 bases. This CDR3 has 15 residues. The CDR3 DNA reads TGCGCCAGCAGCTACTCGACAGGGACCTACAATGAGCAGTTCTTC. This sequence encodes CASSYSTGTYNEQFF.